These 2 T cell receptor beta chains share one sample of origin, sequenced in a study of CD8+ T cells in alopecia areata. Sequencing used cDNA as its template, made by extracting RNA and reverse transcribing it. Profiling relied on immunoSEQ multiplex PCR, and the TCRdb table lists in-frame clones only, not all of them. The sample carries around 100,000 clones, roughly 50% recorded once. Sequenced material: CD4+ T cells sorted from blood. The receptors were sampled from a human donor in good health.

The chain couples TRBV28 to TRBJ1-5; D is undetermined. Germline V gives CDR1 MDHEN, CDR2 SYDVKM. Trimming shortened V by 6 bases and J by 0 bases, and 12 bases separated the two germline ends. The CDR3 contains 15 residues. Written as DNA, the CDR3 is TGTGCCAGCAGATTAGCTGGAAGTAGCAATCAGCCCCAGCATTTT. Amino acid sequence: CASRLAGSSNQPQHF.

The V gene is TRBV2, the J gene TRBJ2-7; maybe TRBD1 (6 bases). V was cut by 6 bases and J by 0 bases, with 18 bases left in between. The CDR3 covers 16 residues. Germline lookup yields CDR1 SNHLY and CDR2 FYNNEI. CDR3: CASSILRQGSSYEQYF. The CDR3 bases are TGTGCCAGCAGCATACTGAGGCAGGGGAGCTCCTACGAGCAGTACTTC.